This T cell receptor beta chain is from a study of blood T cells in healthy people across ages. Broader study findings: Roughly linear declines in TCR beta diversity per million T cells occurred with age.

Each donor was a healthy Caucasian individual from Russia, aged 6 to 90. This clonotype was seen a single time. Its antigen is as yet unknown. One junction end does not reproduce the germline sequence, and a read error may be involved. Using a J-beta primer mix together with a sample-barcoded 5' primer, a second PCR was run for roughly 6 to 11 cycles. Via MiXCR, TCRdb re-called the 5' RACE reads, giving one row per CDR3 protein. The repertoire includes 600,000 to 800,000 distinct CDR3 sequences, roughly half of them detected once, and roughly 14% sits in the top ten. CDR1 and CDR2 (germline): MNHEY, SVGAGI. The CDR3 contains 13 residues.

The sequence was obtained from a woman older than 75 in good health. V usage is TRBV6-5 and J usage is TRBJ2-1; D is perhaps TRBD1 (6 bases). The specimen sequenced was blood. As DNA, the CDR3 is TGTGCCAGCAGGAGGGGGTCCTACAATAAGCAGTTCTTC. This sequence encodes CASRRGSYNKQFF.